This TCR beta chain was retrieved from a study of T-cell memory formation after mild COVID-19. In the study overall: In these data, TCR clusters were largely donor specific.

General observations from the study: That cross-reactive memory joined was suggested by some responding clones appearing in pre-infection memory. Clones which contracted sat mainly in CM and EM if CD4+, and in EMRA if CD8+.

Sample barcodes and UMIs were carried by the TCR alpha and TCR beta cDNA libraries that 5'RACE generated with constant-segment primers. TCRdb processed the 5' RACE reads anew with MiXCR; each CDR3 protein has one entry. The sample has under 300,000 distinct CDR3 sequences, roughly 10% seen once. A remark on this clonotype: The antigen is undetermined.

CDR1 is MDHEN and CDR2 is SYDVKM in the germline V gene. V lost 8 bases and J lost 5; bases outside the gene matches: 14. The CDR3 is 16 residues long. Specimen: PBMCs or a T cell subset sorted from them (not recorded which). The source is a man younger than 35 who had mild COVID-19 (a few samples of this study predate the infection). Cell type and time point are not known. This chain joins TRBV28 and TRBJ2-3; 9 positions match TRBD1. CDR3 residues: CASVNPGQGTQDTQYF. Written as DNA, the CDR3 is TGTGCCAGCGTAAACCCCGGACAGGGGACCCAAGATACGCAGTATTTT.